The present T cell receptor beta chain was sequenced within a study of follicular helper T cells after annual influenza vaccination. Germline CDR1 and CDR2: SGHAT and FQNNGV. The CDR3 consists of 13 residues. V was pared by 3 bases and J by 2 bases, with 7 bases between. As for time point: 2014-2015 season, pre-vaccination. Generated by immunoSEQ multiplex PCR, the TCRdb table keeps only in-frame clones and is missing some. The data show about 27,000 clones, with about four fifths seen just once and approximately 1.3% held by the top ten. This sequence originates from an adult who received the influenza vaccine. The rearrangement uses TRBV11-2 and TRBJ1-2; D uncertain. The sample here was CXCR5+ CD38- circulating T follicular helper cells from blood, taken on the day of influenza vaccination. As to subset: circulating Tfh, non-naive CD4+CXCR5+PD-1+ (ICOS+CD38+ or ICOS-CD38-). The CDR3 sequence: CASSFSLNYGYTF. The CDR3 nucleotides read TGTGCCAGCAGCTTTTCTTTAAACTATGGCTACACCTTC.